One sample yielded the 6 T cell receptor beta chains listed below, sequenced in a study of cytomegalovirus exposure and HLA in healthy donors. The PCR made use of 60 Vbeta and 13 Jbeta primers. Some clones are missing from TCRdb's copy, which holds only in-frame ones; the method was immunoSEQ multiplex PCR. The sample has more than 95,000 clones; about 80% are singletons. Sequenced input: PBMCs. Every receptor here comes from a man aged 60-69 years in good health and CMV-seropositive.

The chain combines TRBV6-4 with TRBJ2-2; 9 nucleotides match TRBD1. Germline assignment: CDR1 MRHNA and CDR2 SNTAGT. This CDR3 comprises 15 residues. V was pared by 4 bases and J by 4 bases, with 4 bases of the junction left unmatched. CDR3 in amino acids: CASSVGTGFTGELFF. The DNA of the CDR3 is TGTGCCAGCAGTGTCGGGACAGGGTTCACCGGGGAGCTGTTTTTT.

The J gene is TRBJ2-5, the V gene TRBV6-5, with D possibly matching TRBD2 (5 bases). V dropped 2 bases and J dropped 2 bases, with 9 bases sitting between them. In germline, CDR1 is MNHEY, CDR2 SVGAGI. The length of the CDR3 is 14 residues. The CDR3 here is CASSYASGQETQYF. The CDR3, as DNA: TGTGCCAGCAGTTACGCATCGGGACAAGAGACCCAGTACTTC.

The chain carries TRBV27 and TRBJ1-1; D gene ambiguous. The CDR3 loop spans 15 amino acids. V was shortened by 4 bases and J by 8 bases, with 20 bases between the two germline ends. From germline, CDR1 is MNHEY and CDR2 SMNVEV (reference sequence). CDR3 residues: CASSSLLGRTTEAFF. Written as DNA, the CDR3 is TGTGCCAGCAGTTCACTTCTGGGGAGGACCACCGAAGCTTTCTTT.

The chain combines TRBV6-5 with TRBJ1-6; D not resolved. Trimming cost V 0 bases and J 10 bases, with 10 bases left between them. The CDR3 extends over 14 amino acids. In germline, CDR1 is MNHEY, CDR2 SVGAGI. The CDR3 nucleotides read TGTGCCAGCAGTTACTCGCTCGACAAATCACCCCTCCACTTT. Its translation: CASSYSLDKSPLHF.

J is TRBJ2-5 and V is TRBV4-1; TRBD2 matches at 14 bases. Germline CDR1 MGHRA, CDR2 YSYEKL. The CDR3 runs 17 residues. V dropped 4 bases and J dropped 0; count of bases not matched to a gene: 4. In DNA form, the CDR3 reads TGCGCCAGCAGCCCTTGGACTAGCGGGGGGTACCAAGAGACCCAGTACTTC. Residues: CASSPWTSGGYQETQYF.

J is TRBJ2-1 and V is TRBV4-1; 9 nucleotides agree with TRBD2. The V gene end was trimmed by 1 base and the J gene end by 2 bases; junction bases not matched to a gene: 12. This CDR3 contains 19 residues. Germline CDR1 is MGHRA and CDR2 is YSYEKL. In nucleotides, the CDR3 is TGCGCCAGCAGCCAAGGGACCCTAGCGGGGCGGCCCACCTACAATGAGCAGTTCTTC. It is translated as CASSQGTLAGRPTYNEQFF.